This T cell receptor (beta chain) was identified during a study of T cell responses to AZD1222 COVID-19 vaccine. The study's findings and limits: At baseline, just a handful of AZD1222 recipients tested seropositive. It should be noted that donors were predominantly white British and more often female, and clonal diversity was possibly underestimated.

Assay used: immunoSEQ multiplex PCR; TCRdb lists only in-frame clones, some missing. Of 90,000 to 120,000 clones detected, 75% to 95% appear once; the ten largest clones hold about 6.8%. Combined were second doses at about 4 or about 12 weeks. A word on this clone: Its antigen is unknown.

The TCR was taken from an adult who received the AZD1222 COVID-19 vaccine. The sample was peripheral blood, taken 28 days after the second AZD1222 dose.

The CDR3 region has the DNA TGTGCCAGCAGCTTAGAACTAGCGGGAGTTTTGACAGATACGCAGTATTTT. Translating gives CASSLELAGVLTDTQYF. The chain joins TRBV11-2 to TRBJ2-3, with TRBD2 matching over 11 bases. V gave up 0 bases and J gave up 3 bases; unmatched junction bases: 5. Germline V gene data show CDR1 as SGHAT and CDR2 as FQNNGV. This CDR3 contains 17 residues.